The source of this T cell receptor beta chain is a study of cytomegalovirus exposure and HLA in healthy donors. The germline V and J ends were trimmed by 3 bases and 4 bases, with 7 bases remaining between them. This CDR3 has 12 amino acids. Looked up from germline, CDR1 is LNHNV and CDR2 is YYDKDF (reference sequence). It was with 60 Vbeta and 13 Jbeta primers that the PCR ran. Measured with immunoSEQ multiplex PCR; TCRdb has only the in-frame clones, and not every one. This sample has approximately 190,000 clones, with 80% to 85% found just once. Sequencing input: PBMCs. The sequence came from a boy younger than 18 in good health and CMV-seronegative. This rearrangement joins TRBV15 to TRBJ2-7; the D is unclear. The CDR3 region is CATSRAPYEQYF. CDR3 nucleotide sequence: TGTGCCACCAGCAGGGCACCTTACGAGCAGTACTTC.